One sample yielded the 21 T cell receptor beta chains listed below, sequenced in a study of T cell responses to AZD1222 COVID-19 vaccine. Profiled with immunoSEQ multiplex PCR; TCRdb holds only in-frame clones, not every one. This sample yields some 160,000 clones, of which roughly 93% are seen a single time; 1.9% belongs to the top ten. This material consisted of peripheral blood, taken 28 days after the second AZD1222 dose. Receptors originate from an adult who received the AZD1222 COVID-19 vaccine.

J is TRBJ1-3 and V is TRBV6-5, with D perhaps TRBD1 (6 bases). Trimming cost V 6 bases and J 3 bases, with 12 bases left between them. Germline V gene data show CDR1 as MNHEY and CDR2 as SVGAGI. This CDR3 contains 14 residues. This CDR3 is CASSLQGGGNTIYF. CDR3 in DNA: TGTGCCAGCAGCCTACAGGGAGGTGGAAACACCATATATTTT.

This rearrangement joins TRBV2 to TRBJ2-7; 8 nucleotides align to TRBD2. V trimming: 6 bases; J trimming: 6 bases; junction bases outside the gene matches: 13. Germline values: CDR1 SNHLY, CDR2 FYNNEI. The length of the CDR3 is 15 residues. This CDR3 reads CASSGEGLGFVEQYF. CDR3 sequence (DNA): TGTGCCAGCAGCGGGGAGGGACTAGGCTTCGTCGAGCAGTACTTC.

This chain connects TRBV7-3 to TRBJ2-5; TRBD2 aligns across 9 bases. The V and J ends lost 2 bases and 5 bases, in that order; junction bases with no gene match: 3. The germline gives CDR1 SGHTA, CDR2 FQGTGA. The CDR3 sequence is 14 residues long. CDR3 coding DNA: TGTGCCAGCAGCTTATCCGGACTAGCGGAGACCCAGTACTTC. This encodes CASSLSGLAETQYF.

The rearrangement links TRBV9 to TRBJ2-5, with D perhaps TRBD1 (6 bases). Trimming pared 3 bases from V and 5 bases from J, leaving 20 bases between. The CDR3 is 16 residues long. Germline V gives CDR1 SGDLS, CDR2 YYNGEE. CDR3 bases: TGTGCCAGCAGCGAGAGGGGGACCCCAGGAGTTGAGACCCAGTACTTC. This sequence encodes CASSERGTPGVETQYF. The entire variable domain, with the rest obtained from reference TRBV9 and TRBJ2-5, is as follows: DSGVTQTPKHLITATGQRVTLRCSPRSGDLSVYWYQQSLDQGLQFLIQYYNGEERAKGNILERFSAQQFPDLHSELNLSSLELGDSALYFCASSERGTPGVETQYFGPGTRLLVL.

CDR3 nucleotide sequence: TGTGCCAGCAGCTTTAGAAGTGCGGGGTCTGAAGCTTTCTTT. This translates into CASSFRSAGSEAFF. The chain is built from TRBV5-4 and TRBJ1-1; D remains unclear. This CDR3 is 14 amino acids long. CDR1 is SGHNT and CDR2 is YYREEE in the germline V gene (reference sequence). V was shortened by 2 bases and J by 6 bases, with 14 bases between the two germline ends.

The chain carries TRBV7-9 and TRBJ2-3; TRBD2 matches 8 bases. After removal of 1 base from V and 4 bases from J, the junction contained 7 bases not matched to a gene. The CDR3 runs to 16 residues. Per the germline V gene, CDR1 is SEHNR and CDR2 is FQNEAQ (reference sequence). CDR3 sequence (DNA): TGTGCCAGCAGCTTAGTTGACGGGAGGGCCGCAGATACGCAGTATTTT. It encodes CASSLVDGRAADTQYF.

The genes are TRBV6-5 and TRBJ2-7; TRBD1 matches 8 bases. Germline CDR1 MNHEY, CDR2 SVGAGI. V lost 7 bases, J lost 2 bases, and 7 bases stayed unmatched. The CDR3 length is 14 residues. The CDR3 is CASTTGGSAYEQYF. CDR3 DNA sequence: TGTGCCAGCACCACAGGGGGATCGGCCTACGAGCAGTACTTC.

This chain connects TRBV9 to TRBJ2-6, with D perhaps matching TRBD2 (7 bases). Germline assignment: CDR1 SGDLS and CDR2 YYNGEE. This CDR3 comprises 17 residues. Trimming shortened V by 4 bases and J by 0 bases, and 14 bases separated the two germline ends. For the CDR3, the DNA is TGTGCCAGCAGCTCAGCGGGACACCGCTCTGGGGCCAACGTCCTGACTTTC. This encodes CASSSAGHRSGANVLTF.

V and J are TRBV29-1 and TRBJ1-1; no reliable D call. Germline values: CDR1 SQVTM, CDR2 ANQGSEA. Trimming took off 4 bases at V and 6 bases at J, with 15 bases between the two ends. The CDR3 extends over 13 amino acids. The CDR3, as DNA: TGCAGCGTTGTGTGGCAAACCATGGCTGAAGCTTTCTTT. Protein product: CSVVWQTMAEAFF.

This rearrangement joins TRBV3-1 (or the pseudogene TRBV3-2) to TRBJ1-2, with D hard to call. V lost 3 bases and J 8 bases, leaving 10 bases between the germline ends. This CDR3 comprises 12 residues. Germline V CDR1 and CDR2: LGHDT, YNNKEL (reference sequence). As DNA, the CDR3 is TGTGCCAGCAGCCATTATCAAGAAGGCTACACCTTC. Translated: CASSHYQEGYTF.

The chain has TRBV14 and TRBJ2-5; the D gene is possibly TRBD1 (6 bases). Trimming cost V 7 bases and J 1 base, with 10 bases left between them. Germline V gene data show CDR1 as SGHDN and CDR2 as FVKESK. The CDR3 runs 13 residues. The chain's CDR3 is CASNGQLQETQYF. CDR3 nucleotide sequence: TGTGCCAGCAACGGACAGCTCCAAGAGACCCAGTACTTC.

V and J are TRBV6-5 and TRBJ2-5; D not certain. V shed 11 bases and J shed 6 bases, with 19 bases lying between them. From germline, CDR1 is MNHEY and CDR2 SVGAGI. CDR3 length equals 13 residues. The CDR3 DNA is TGTGCCCTCGAGGACCGCGTCCGGAAGACCCAGTACTTC. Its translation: CALEDRVRKTQYF.

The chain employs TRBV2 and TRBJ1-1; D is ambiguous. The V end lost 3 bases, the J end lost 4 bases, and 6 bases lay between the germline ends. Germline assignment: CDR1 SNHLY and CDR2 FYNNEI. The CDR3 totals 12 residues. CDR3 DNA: TGTGCCAGCAGTGACCGGGGCACTGAAGCTTTCTTT. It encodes CASSDRGTEAFF.

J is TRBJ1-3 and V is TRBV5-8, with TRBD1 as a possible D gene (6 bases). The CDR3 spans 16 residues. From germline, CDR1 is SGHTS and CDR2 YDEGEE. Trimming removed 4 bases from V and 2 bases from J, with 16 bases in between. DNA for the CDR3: TGTGCCAGCAGCGGAGGACAGCTTTACACTGGAAACACCATATATTTT. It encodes CASSGGQLYTGNTIYF.

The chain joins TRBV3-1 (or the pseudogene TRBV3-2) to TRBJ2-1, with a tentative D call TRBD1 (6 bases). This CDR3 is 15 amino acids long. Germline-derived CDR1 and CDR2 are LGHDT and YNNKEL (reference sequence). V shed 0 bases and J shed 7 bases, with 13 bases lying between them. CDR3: CASSQDPGQRNEQFF. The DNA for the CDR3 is TGTGCCAGCAGCCAAGACCCGGGACAAAGAAATGAGCAGTTCTTC.

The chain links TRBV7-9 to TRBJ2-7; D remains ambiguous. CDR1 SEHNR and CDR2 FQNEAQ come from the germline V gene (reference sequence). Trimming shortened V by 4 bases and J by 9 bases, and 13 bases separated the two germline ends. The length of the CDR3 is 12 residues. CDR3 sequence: CASSSDGFVQYF. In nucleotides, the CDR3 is TGTGCCAGCAGCTCAGACGGATTCGTGCAGTACTTC.

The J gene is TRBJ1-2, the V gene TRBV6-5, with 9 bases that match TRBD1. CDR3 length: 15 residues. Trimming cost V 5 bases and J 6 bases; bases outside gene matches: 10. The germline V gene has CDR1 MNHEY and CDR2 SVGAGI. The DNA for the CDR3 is TGTGCCAGCAGTCTGCGGGACAGGGAGTCGAATGGCTACACCTTC. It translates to CASSLRDRESNGYTF.

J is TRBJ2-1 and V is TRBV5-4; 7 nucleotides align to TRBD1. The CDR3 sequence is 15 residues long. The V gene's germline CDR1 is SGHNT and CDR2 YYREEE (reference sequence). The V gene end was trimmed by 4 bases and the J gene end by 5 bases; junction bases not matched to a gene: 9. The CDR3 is CASSRTGAPDNEQFF. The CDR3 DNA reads TGTGCCAGCAGCCGCACAGGGGCCCCTGACAATGAGCAGTTCTTC.

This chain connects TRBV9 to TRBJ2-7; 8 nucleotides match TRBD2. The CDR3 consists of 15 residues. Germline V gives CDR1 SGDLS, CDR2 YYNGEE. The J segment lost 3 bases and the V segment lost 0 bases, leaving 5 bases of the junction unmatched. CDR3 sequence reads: CASSVDGAGDYEQYF. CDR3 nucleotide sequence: TGTGCCAGCAGCGTAGATGGAGCGGGAGACTACGAGCAGTACTTC.

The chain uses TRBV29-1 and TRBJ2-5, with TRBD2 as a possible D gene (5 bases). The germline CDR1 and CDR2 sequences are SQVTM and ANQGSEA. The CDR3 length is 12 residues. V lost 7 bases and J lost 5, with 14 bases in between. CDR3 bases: TGCAGCGCCTCGGACTGGCAGGAGACCCAGTACTTC. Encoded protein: CSASDWQETQYF.

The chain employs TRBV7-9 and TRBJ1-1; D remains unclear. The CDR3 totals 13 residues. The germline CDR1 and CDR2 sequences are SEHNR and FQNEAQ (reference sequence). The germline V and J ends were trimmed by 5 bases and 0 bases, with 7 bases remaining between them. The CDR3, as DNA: TGTGCCAGCAGCCCTACAGTGAACACTGAAGCTTTCTTT. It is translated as CASSPTVNTEAFF.